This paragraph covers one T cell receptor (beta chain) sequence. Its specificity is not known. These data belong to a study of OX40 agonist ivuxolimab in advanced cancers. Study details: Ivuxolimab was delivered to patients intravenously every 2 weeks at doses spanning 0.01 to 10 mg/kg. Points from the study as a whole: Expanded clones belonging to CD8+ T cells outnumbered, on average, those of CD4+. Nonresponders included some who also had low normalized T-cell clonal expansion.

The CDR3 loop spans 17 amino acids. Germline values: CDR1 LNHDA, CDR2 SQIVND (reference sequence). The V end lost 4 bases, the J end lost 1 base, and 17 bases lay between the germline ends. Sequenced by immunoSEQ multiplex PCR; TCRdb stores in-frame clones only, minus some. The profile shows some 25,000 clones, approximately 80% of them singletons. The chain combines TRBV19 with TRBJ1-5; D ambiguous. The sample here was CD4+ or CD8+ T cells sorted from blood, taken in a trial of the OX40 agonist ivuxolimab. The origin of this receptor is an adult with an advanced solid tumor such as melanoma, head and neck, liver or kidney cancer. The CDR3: CASSTSPRHSSNQPQHF. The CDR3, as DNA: TGTGCCAGTAGTACTTCCCCGAGACACTCGAGCAATCAGCCCCAGCATTTT.